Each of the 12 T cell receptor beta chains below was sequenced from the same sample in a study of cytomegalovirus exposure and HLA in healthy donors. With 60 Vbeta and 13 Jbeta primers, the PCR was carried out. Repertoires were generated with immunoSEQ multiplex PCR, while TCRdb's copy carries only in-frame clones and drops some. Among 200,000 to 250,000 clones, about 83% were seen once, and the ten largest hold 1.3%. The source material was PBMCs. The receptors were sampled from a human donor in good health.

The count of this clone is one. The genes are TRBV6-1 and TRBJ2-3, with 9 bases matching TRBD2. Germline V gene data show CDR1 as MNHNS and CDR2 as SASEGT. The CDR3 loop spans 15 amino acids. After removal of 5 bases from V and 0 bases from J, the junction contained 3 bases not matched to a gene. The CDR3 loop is CASSRREGSTDTQYF. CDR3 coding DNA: TGTGCCAGCAGTCGGCGGGAGGGCAGCACAGATACGCAGTATTTT.

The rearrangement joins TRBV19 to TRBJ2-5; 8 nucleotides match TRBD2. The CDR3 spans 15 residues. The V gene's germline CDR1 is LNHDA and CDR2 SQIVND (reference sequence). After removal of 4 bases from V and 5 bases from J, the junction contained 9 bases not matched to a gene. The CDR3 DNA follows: TGTGCCAGTAGTAATCGGCTAGCGGGCCGTGAGACCCAGTACTTC. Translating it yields CASSNRLAGRETQYF.

DNA for the CDR3: TGTGCCAGCTCACCACCGAGCGGAACTGAAGCTTTCTTT. This sequence encodes CASSPPSGTEAFF. The chain couples TRBV18 to TRBJ1-1; no clear D gene. The CDR3 covers 13 residues. Trimming left V 0 bases short and J 5 bases short, with 7 bases between. Germline V gene lookup returns CDR1 KGHSH and CDR2 LQKENI.

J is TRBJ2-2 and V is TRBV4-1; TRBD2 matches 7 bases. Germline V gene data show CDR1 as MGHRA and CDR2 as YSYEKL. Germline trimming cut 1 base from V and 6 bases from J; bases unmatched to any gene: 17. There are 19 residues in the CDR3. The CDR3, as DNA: TGCGCCAGCAGCCAAGTGTTATTCGTTAGGACTAGGGTCCCCGGGGAGCTGTTTTTT. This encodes CASSQVLFVRTRVPGELFF.

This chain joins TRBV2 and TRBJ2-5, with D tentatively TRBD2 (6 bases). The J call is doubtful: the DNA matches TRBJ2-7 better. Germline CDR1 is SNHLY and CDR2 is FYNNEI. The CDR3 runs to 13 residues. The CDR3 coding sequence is TGTGCCAGCAGTGAGACTAGCTCCTACGAGCAGTACTTC. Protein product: CASSETSSYEQYF.

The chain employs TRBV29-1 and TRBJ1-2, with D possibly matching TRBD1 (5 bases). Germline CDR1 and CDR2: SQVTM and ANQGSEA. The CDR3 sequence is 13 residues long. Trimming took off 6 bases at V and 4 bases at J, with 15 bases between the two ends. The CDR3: CSVGDSISYGYTF. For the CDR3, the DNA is TGCAGCGTGGGGGACTCTATATCCTATGGCTACACCTTC.

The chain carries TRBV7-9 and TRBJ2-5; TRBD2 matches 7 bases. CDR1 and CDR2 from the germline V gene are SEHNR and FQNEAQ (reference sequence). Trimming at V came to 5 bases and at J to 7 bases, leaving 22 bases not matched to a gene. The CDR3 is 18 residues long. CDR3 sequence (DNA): TGTGCCAGCAGCCCCCGTCCTCGTGGTGCGGGAGTCGCATTGACCCAGTACTTC. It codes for CASSPRPRGAGVALTQYF.

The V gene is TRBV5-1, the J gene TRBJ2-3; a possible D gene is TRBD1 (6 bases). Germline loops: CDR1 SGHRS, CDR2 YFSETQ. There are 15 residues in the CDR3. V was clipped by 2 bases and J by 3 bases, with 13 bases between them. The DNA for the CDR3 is TGCGCCAGCAGCTTTAGGACCCAGGGGACAGATACGCAGTATTTT. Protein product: CASSFRTQGTDTQYF.

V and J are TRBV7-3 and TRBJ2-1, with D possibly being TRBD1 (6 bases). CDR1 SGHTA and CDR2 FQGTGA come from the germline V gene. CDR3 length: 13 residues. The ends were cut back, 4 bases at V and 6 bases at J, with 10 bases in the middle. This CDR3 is CASSSQGSNEQFF. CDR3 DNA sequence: TGTGCCAGCAGCTCACAGGGAAGCAATGAGCAGTTCTTC.

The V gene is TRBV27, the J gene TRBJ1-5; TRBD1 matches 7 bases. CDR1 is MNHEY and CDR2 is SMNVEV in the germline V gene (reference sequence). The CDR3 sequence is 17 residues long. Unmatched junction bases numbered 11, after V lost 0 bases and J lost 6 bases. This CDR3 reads CASSLSESGGIRQPQHF. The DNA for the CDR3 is TGTGCCAGCAGTTTATCGGAGTCAGGGGGAATTCGTCAGCCCCAGCATTTT.

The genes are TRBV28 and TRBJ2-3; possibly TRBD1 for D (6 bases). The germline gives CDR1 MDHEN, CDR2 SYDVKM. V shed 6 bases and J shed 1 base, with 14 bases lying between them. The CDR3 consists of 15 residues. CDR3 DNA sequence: TGTGCCAGCAGGACCCCAGGGGCCGGCACAGATACGCAGTATTTT. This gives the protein CASRTPGAGTDTQYF.

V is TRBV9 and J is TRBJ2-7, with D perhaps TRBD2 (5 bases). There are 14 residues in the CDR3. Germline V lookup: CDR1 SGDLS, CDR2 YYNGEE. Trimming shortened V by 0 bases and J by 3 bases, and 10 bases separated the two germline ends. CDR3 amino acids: CASSVGTSYYEQYF. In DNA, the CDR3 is TGTGCCAGCAGCGTAGGAACTAGTTACTACGAGCAGTACTTC.